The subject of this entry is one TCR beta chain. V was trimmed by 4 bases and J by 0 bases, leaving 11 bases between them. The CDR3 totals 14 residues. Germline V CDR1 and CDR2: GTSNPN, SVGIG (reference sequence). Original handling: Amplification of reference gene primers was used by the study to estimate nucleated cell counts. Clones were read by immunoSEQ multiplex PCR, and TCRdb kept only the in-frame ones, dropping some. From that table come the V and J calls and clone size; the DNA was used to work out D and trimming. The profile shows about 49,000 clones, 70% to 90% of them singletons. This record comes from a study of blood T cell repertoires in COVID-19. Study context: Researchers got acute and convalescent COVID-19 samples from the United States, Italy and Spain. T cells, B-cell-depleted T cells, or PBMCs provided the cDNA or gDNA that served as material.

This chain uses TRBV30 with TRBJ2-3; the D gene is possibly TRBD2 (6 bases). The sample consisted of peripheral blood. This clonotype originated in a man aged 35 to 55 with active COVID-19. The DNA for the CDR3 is TGTGCCTGGACCCTAGCGACTAGCACAGATACGCAGTATTTT. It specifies CAWTLATSTDTQYF.